This TCR beta chain originates from a study of T cells in Graves' hyperthyroidism and ophthalmopathy. CDR1 is KGHDR, CDR2 SFDVKD, per germline. The V gene end was trimmed by 4 bases and the J gene end by 4 bases; junction bases not matched to a gene: 4. This CDR3 is 14 amino acids long. Hyperthyroidism was newly diagnosed in patients aged 18 to 65 (duration under 2 months). Uncontrolled infection, other autoimmune disease, pregnancy or lactation disqualified patients from enrolment. The CDR3 regions of TCR beta were amplified from RNA transcripts. Carried out on the TCR CDR3, a first-round RT-PCR used the HTBI primer set. In TCRdb, the multiplex PCR reads were re-called with MiXCR into one record per CDR3 protein. The repertoire holds hundreds of thousands of distinct CDR3 sequences, with about 45% as singletons. In this sample, this clonotype turned up many times.

Sequenced sample: peripheral blood or thyroid tissue (not recorded which). V gene TRBV24-1 combines with J gene TRBJ1-2, with 8 bases that match TRBD1. This TCR derives from a woman between 18 and 30 years old with Graves' hyperthyroidism. The CDR3 here is CATSDPGQVYGYTF. The CDR3 region has the DNA TGTGCCACCAGTGACCCGGGACAGGTCTATGGCTACACCTTC.